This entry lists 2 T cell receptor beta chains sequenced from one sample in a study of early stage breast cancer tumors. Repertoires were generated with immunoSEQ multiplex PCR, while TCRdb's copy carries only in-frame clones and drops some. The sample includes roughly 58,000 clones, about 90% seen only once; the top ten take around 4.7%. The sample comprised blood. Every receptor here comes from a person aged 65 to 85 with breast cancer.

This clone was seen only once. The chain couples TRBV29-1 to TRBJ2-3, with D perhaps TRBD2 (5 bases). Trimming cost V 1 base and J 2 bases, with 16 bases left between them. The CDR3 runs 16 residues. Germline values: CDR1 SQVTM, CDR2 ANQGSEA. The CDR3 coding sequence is TGCAGCGTTGAAGGAGGGCCCAAGCCCTCCACAGATACGCAGTATTTT. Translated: CSVEGGPKPSTDTQYF.

In nucleotides, the CDR3 is TGCGCCAGCAGCAAACGGTCCTGGGCTAGCACAGATACGCAGTATTTT. This translates into CASSKRSWASTDTQYF. The J gene is TRBJ2-3, the V gene TRBV4-1; D gene unclear. Between the trimmed V and J ends, which lost 5 bases and 0 bases, there was a span of 15 bases. The CDR3 runs to 16 residues. The V gene's germline CDR1 is MGHRA and CDR2 YSYEKL.